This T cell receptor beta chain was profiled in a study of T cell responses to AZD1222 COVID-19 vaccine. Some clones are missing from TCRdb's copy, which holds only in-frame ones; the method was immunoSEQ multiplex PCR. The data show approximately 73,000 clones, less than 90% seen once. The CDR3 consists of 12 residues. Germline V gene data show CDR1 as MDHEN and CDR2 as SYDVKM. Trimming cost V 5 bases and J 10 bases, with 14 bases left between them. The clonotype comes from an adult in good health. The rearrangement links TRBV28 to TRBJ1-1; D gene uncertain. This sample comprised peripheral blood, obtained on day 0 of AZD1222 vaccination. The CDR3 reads CASSPLNSIAFF. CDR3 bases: TGTGCCAGCAGTCCCTTAAATAGTATAGCTTTCTTT.